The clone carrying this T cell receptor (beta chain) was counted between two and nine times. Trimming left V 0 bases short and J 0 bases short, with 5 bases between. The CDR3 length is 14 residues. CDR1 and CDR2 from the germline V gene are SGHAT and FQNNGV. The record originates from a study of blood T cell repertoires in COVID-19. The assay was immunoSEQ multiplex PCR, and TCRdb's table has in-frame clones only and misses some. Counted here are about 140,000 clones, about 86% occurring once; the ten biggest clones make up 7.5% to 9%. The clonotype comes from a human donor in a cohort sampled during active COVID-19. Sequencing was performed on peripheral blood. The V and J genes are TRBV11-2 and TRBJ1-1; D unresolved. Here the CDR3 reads CASSLEHLNTEAFF. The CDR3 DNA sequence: TGTGCCAGCAGCTTAGAACACCTGAACACTGAAGCTTTCTTT.